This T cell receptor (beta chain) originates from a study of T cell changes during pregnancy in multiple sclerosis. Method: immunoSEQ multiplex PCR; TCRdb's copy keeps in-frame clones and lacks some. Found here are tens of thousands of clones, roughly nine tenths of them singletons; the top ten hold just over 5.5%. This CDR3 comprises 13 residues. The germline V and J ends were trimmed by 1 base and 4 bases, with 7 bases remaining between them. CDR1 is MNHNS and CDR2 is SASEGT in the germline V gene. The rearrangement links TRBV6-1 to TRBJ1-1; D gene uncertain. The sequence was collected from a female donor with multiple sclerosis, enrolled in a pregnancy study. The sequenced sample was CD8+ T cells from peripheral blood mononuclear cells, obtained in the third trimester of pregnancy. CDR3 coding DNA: TGTGCCAGCAGTGAAGGCGGTGGCACTGAAGCTTTCTTT. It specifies CASSEGGGTEAFF.